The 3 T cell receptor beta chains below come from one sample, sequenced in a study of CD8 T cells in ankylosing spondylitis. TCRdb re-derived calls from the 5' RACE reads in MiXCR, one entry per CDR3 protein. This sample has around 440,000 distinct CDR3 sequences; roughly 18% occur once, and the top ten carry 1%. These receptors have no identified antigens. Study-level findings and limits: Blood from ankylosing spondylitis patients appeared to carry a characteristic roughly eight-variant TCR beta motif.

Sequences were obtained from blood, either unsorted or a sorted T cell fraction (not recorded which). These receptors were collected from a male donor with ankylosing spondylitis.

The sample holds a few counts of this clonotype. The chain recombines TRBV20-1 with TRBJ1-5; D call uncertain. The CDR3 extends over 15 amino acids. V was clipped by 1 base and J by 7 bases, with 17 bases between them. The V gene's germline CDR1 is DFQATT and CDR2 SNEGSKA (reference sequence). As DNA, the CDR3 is TGCAGTGCTAGAGTCTTGGGAGGGTCGGCACAGCCCCAGCATTTT. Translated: CSARVLGGSAQPQHF.

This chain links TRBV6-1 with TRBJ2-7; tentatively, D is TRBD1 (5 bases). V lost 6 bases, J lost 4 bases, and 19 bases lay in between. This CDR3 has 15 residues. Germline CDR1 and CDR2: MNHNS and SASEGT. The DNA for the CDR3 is TGTGCCAGCAGGGCCGGCCTGGGGCAACCTTACGAGCAGTACTTC. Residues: CASRAGLGQPYEQYF.

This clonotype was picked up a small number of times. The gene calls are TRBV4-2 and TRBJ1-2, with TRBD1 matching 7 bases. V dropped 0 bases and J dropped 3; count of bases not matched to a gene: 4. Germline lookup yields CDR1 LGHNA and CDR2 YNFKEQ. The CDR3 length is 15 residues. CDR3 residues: CASSQDKGADYGYTF. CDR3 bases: TGTGCCAGCAGCCAAGATAAGGGGGCGGACTATGGCTACACCTTC.